This record concerns one T cell receptor (beta chain) sequence. Its antigen is still unknown. This entry belongs to a study of cytomegalovirus exposure and HLA in healthy donors. Study-level findings and limits: Altogether, 150 to 200 TCR beta chains were recorded as cytomegalovirus-associated. TCR beta V segments were, for the most part, productive about 87% or about 30% of the time in an earlier analysis. In a later analysis, HLA-associated TCR beta chains were more clonally expanded than equally common others.

Researchers ran the PCR with 60 Vbeta and 13 Jbeta primers. Using immunoSEQ multiplex PCR, the repertoire was profiled, and TCRdb retains in-frame clones only, with some absent. The sample yields under 150,000 clones, about four fifths seen once. J gave up 3 bases and V 3 bases, and 9 bases lay outside the gene matches. The germline V gene encodes CDR1 SGHNT and CDR2 YYREEE (reference sequence). CDR3 length: 16 residues. Although they were nominally healthy when sampled, donors likely had unrecorded immune exposures. The rearrangement uses TRBV5-4 and TRBJ1-2; 9 bases are shared with TRBD1. This TCR was sampled from a woman between 40 and 50 years old in good health and CMV-seropositive. The sequencing input was PBMCs. Written as DNA, the CDR3 is TGTGCCAGCAGCTGGGGACTGGGACAGGGAGACTATGGCTACACCTTC. Its protein is CASSWGLGQGDYGYTF.